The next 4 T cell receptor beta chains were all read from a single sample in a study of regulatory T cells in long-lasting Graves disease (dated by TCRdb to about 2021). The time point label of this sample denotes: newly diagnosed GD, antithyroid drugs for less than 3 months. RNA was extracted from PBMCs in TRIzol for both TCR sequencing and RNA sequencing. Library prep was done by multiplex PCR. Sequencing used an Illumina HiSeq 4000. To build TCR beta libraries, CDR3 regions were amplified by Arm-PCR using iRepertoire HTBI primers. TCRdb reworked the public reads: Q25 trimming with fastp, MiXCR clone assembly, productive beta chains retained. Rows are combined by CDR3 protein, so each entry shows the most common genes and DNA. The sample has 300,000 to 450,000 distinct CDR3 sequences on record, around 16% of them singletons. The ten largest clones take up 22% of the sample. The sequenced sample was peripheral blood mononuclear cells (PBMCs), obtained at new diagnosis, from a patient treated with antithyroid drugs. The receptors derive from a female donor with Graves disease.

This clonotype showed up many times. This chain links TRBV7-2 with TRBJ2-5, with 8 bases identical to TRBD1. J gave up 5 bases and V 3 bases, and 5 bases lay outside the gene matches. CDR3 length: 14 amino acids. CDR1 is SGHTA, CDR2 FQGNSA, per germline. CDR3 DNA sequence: TGTGCCAGCAGCTTTGGACAGGGTGAGGAGACCCAGTACTTC. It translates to CASSFGQGEETQYF.

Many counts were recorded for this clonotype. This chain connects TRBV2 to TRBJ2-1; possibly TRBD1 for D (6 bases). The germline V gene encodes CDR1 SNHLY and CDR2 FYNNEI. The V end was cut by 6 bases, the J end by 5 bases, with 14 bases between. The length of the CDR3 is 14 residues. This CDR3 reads CASRPGQQHNEQFF. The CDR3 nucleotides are TGTGCCAGCAGACCCGGACAGCAACACAATGAGCAGTTCTTC.

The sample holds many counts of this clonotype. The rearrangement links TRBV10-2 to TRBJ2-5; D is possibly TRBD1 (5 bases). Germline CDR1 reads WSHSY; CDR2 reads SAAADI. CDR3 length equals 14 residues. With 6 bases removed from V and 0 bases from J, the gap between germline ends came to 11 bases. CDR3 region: CASSPSGYQETQYF. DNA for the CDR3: TGCGCCAGCAGCCCCTCAGGGTACCAAGAGACCCAGTACTTC.

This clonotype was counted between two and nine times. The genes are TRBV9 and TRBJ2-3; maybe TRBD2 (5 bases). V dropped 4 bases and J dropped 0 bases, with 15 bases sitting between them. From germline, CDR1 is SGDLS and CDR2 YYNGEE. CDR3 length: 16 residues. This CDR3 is CASSPRRALSTDTQYF. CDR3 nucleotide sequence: TGTGCCAGCAGCCCGAGGCGGGCTCTGAGCACAGATACGCAGTATTTT. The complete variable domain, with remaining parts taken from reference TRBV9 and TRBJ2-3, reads DSGVTQTPKHLITATGQRVTLRCSPRSGDLSVYWYQQSLDQGLQFLIQYYNGEERAKGNILERFSAQQFPDLHSELNLSSLELGDSALYFCASSPRRALSTDTQYFGPGTRLTVL.